Presented here are 24 T cell receptor beta chains from one specimen sequenced in a study of T cell repertoires in cytomegalovirus infection. TCRdb redid the calling of the reads with MiXCR, one entry per CDR3 protein. The sample lists 740,000 or so distinct CDR3 sequences; less than 40% were seen once. Sample: PBMCs. The receptors come from a human donor in good health (CMV status not recorded). Some clones in this sample may be carry-over from other donors' samples.

The genes are TRBV27 and TRBJ2-2; D may be TRBD2 (7 bases). The CDR3 sequence is 18 residues long. Germline-derived CDR1 and CDR2 are MNHEY and SMNVEV (reference sequence). V was trimmed by 5 bases and J by 1 base, leaving 20 bases between them. CDR3 DNA sequence: TGTGCCAGCAGTCTATGGTGGGGGGCTAGCGGGAACACCGGGGAGCTGTTTTTT. This sequence encodes CASSLWWGASGNTGELFF.

About this clonotype: This may stem from a read error, because a much larger clone lies one nucleotide away. This chain joins TRBV7-2 and TRBJ2-5, with TRBD1 matching 7 bases. Germline V gives CDR1 SGHTA, CDR2 FQGNSA. CDR3 length: 14 residues. CDR3 region: CANSLYRGAETQYF. The CDR3 bases are TGTGCCAACAGCTTATACAGGGGCGCGGAGACCCAGTACTTC.

For this clonotype: Possible read error: a much larger clone is one base away. The CDR3 loop is CASSLDKGLALTFEQYF. As DNA, the CDR3 is TGTGCCAGCAGCTTAGATAAGGGACTAGCTCTTACCTTCGAGCAGTACTTC. The chain is built from TRBV7-6 and TRBJ2-7, with TRBD2 matching 9 bases. CDR3 size: 17 residues. V was clipped by 1 base and J by 6 bases; unmatched bases: 13. Per germline, CDR1 SGHVS and CDR2 FNYEAQ.

This clonotype showed up just a few times. The V and J genes are TRBV11-2 and TRBJ1-1; D remains unclear. Germline V lookup: CDR1 SGHAT, CDR2 FQNNGV. Trimming stripped 5 bases from V and 2 bases from J, with 15 bases between. This CDR3 is 15 amino acids long. The CDR3 here is CASSATPGFNTEAFF. The CDR3 region has the DNA TGTGCCAGCAGCGCTACTCCGGGCTTCAACACTGAAGCTTTCTTT. Using reference TRBV11-2 and TRBJ1-1 for the parts outside the CDR3, the full variable domain is EAGVAQSPRYKIIEKRQSVAFWCNPISGHATLYWYQQILGQGPKLLIQFQNNGVVDDSQLPKDRFSAERLKGVDSTLKIQPAKLEDSAVYLCASSATPGFNTEAFFGQGTRLTVV.

V is TRBV28 and J is TRBJ2-3; 8 bases match TRBD1. V lost 6 bases, J lost 7 bases, and 9 bases stayed unmatched. The CDR3 totals 14 residues. Germline assignment: CDR1 MDHEN and CDR2 SYDVKM. The CDR3 sequence is CASRTQGVPYTQYF. The CDR3 nucleotides read TGTGCCAGCAGAACACAGGGGGTCCCGTATACGCAGTATTTT.

This clonotype has more than one count but fewer than ten. The chain carries TRBV5-8 and TRBJ1-1; 8 nucleotides agree with TRBD1. With V trimmed by 3 bases and J by 6 bases, 10 bases remained unmatched. Germline lookup yields CDR1 SGHTS and CDR2 YDEGEE. The CDR3 is made up of 15 amino acids. Here the CDR3 DNA reads TGTGCCAGCAGCTCACACAGGGGGGCCCCTTCTGAAGCTTTCTTT. Residues: CASSSHRGAPSEAFF.

The rearrangement uses TRBV24-1 and TRBJ2-1; 10 bases agree with TRBD2. This CDR3 is built from 16 residues. Per the germline V gene, CDR1 is KGHDR and CDR2 is SFDVKD. V trimming: 1 base; J trimming: 8 bases; junction bases outside the gene matches: 7. The CDR3 sequence: CATSDFTAGGRYEQFF. The CDR3 DNA reads as TGTGCCACCAGTGATTTTACAGCGGGGGGGCGGTATGAGCAGTTCTTC.

This clonotype has more than one count but fewer than ten. The J gene is TRBJ2-7, the V gene TRBV7-2; D ambiguous. This CDR3 is 13 amino acids long. Trimming took 1 base from V and 4 from J, leaving 8 bases between them. Germline V gene lookup returns CDR1 SGHTA and CDR2 FQGNSA. The CDR3 DNA sequence: TGTGCCAGCAGCTTAGATAACGGATACGAGCAGTACTTC. Protein: CASSLDNGYEQYF.

CDR3 protein: CASSIAAEETQYF. DNA for the CDR3: TGTGCCAGTAGTATTGCGGCAGAAGAGACCCAGTACTTC. The chain has TRBV19 and TRBJ2-5; unclear D gene. V was cut by 3 bases and J by 3 bases, with 8 bases left in between. The CDR3 runs 13 residues. Germline values: CDR1 LNHDA, CDR2 SQIVND (reference sequence). The whole variable domain, filled in from reference TRBV19 and TRBJ2-5, reads DGGITQSPKYLFRKEGQNVTLSCEQNLNHDAMYWYRQDPGQGLRLIYYSQIVNDFQKGDIAEGYSVSREKKESFPLTVTSAQKNPTAFYLCASSIAAEETQYFGPGTRLLVL.

This clonotype occurred a few times. This sequence joins TRBV4-1 and TRBJ1-1; tentative D call: TRBD1 (5 bases). This CDR3 has 16 residues. Trimming stripped 8 bases from V and 1 base from J, with 20 bases between. CDR1 is MGHRA, CDR2 YSYEKL, per germline. CDR3 residues: CASLPERADKNTEAFF. In DNA form, the CDR3 reads TGCGCCAGCCTACCCGAGAGAGCGGACAAGAACACTGAAGCTTTCTTT.

The chain joins TRBV20-1 to TRBJ2-4; D gene unclear. The germline V and J ends were trimmed by 6 bases and 4 bases, with 13 bases remaining between them. CDR1 DFQATT and CDR2 SNEGSKA come from the germline V gene (reference sequence). This CDR3 has 13 residues. The CDR3 region is CSAPDQPKNIQYF. CDR3 in DNA: TGCAGTGCCCCGGACCAACCGAAAAACATTCAGTACTTC.

The V call is TRBV6-2 or TRBV6-3, the J call TRBJ1-1; weak D call: TRBD1 (5 bases). CDR3 size: 15 residues. With 11 bases removed from V and 5 bases from J, the gap between germline ends came to 24 bases. CDR1 is MNHEY and CDR2 is SVGEGT in the germline V gene. This CDR3 is CAVRKGSGGRTEAFF. The CDR3 bases are TGTGCCGTCAGAAAGGGGAGCGGGGGGAGGACTGAAGCTTTCTTT.

There are many counts of this clonotype. The V gene is TRBV7-8, the J gene TRBJ1-4; 9 bases align to TRBD1. From germline, CDR1 is SGHVS and CDR2 FQNEAQ. The junction had 5 bases not matched to a gene; V was cut back by 4 bases and J by 2 bases. This CDR3 contains 16 residues. CDR3 bases: TGTGCCAGCAGCTCAGGACAGGGGATGACTAATGAAAAACTGTTTTTT. This sequence encodes CASSSGQGMTNEKLFF.

About this clonotype itself: A single base separates this from a much larger clone, so it may be a read error. The CDR3 spells CASSVQRGRQETQYF. The CDR3 nucleotides are TGTGCTAGCAGCGTCCAGAGGGGCAGGCAAGAGACCCAGTACTTC. The chain combines TRBV7-6 with TRBJ2-5; D possibly matches TRBD1 or TRBD2 (5 bases each). CDR1 SGHVS and CDR2 FNYEAQ come from the germline V gene. There are 15 residues in the CDR3. Combining the CDR3 with reference TRBV7-6 and TRBJ2-5 gives the whole variable domain GAGVSQSPRYKVTKRGQDVALRCDPISGHVSLYWYRQALGQGPEFLTYFNYEAQQDKSGLPNDRFSAERPEGSISTLTIQRTEQRDSAMYRCASSVQRGRQETQYFGPGTRLLVL.

The V call is TRBV20-1, the J call TRBJ1-2; no reliable D call. With 5 bases removed from V and 4 bases from J, the gap between germline ends came to 8 bases. The CDR3 covers 11 residues. CDR1 is DFQATT, CDR2 SNEGSKA, per germline (reference sequence). The CDR3 is CSAQRIYGYTF. The CDR3 nucleotides read TGCAGTGCTCAACGAATCTATGGCTACACCTTC.

The rearrangement uses TRBV5-4 and TRBJ2-2; 7 nucleotides agree with TRBD1. V shed 5 bases and J 5 bases; nucleotides not matched to a gene: 6. Per germline, CDR1 SGHNT and CDR2 YYREEE (reference sequence). The CDR3 sequence is 14 residues long. CDR3 region: CASRADRVTGELFF. CDR3 nucleotide sequence: TGTGCCAGCAGGGCCGACAGGGTGACCGGGGAGCTGTTTTTT.

The rearrangement uses TRBV7-6 and TRBJ2-5, with 7 bases identical to TRBD2. The V gene's germline CDR1 is SGHVS and CDR2 FNYEAQ. Germline trimming cut 1 base from V and 5 bases from J; bases unmatched to any gene: 1. The CDR3 consists of 13 residues. Here the CDR3 reads CASSLGTSETQYF. In DNA, the CDR3 is TGTGCCAGCAGCTTAGGGACTAGTGAGACCCAGTACTTC.

This clonotype has more than one count but fewer than ten. DNA for the CDR3: TGTGCCAGCAGCGCCCCGAGCCGGGGGGGAGATACGCAGTATTTT. Translated, it gives CASSAPSRGGDTQYF. V gene TRBV12-3 or TRBV12-4 combines with J gene TRBJ2-3; 8 nucleotides agree with TRBD2. This CDR3 comprises 15 residues. J was trimmed by 5 bases and V by 6 bases; bases with no gene match: 10.

The chain employs TRBV11-2 and TRBJ2-1, with TRBD2 identical over 7 bases. Germline-derived CDR1 and CDR2 are SGHAT and FQNNGV. The CDR3 is 15 residues long. J gave up 5 bases and V 1 base, and 5 bases lay outside the gene matches. CDR3 nucleotide sequence: TGTGCCAGCAGCTTAGCGGGAGGAGTGAACAATGAGCAGTTCTTC. Translation: CASSLAGGVNNEQFF. Full variable domain (missing parts from reference TRBV11-2 and TRBJ2-1): EAGVAQSPRYKIIEKRQSVAFWCNPISGHATLYWYQQILGQGPKLLIQFQNNGVVDDSQLPKDRFSAERLKGVDSTLKIQPAKLEDSAVYLCASSLAGGVNNEQFFGPGTRLTVL.

J is TRBJ2-2 and V is TRBV4-1; unclear D gene. The ends were cut back, 4 bases at V and 2 bases at J, with 20 bases in the middle. Per germline, CDR1 MGHRA and CDR2 YSYEKL. The CDR3 totals 18 residues. The CDR3: CASSPASGVSRNTGELFF. As DNA, the CDR3 is TGCGCCAGCAGCCCGGCATCAGGTGTCTCGCGAAACACCGGGGAGCTGTTTTTT.

V is TRBV7-8 and J is TRBJ2-5, with 7 positions matching TRBD1. V lost 4 bases to trimming and J lost 5 bases; unmatched junction nucleotides: 7. CDR1 SGHVS and CDR2 FQNEAQ come from the germline V gene. The CDR3 length is 14 residues. CDR3 in DNA: TGTGCCAGCAGCTCGACAGGGTCTTGGGAGACCCAGTACTTC. This translates into CASSSTGSWETQYF.

This clonotype was observed many times. The chain combines TRBV7-8 with TRBJ2-7, with 11 bases fitting TRBD2. The CDR3 consists of 16 residues. Germline-derived CDR1 and CDR2 are SGHVS and FQNEAQ. J was trimmed by 0 bases and V by 4 bases; bases with no gene match: 5. As DNA, the CDR3 is TGTGCCAGCAGCTGGCTAGCGGGGGGACTCTCCTACGAGCAGTACTTC. The encoded protein is CASSWLAGGLSYEQYF.

The V gene is TRBV12-3 or TRBV12-4, the J gene TRBJ2-6; D possibly corresponds to TRBD1 (6 bases). The CDR3 covers 18 residues. V lost 3 bases to trimming and J lost 0 bases, with 15 bases between them. CDR3 sequence (DNA): TGTGCCAGCAGTTTCGGGGCCAGGGGCCTCTCTGGGGCCAACGTCCTGACTTTC. It encodes CASSFGARGLSGANVLTF.

V and J are TRBV12-3 or TRBV12-4 and TRBJ2-1; 7 bases fit TRBD1. The CDR3 covers 17 residues. Trimming cost V 5 bases and J 5 bases; bases outside gene matches: 15. CDR3 nucleotides: TGTGCCAGCAGTCCAGGGACAGATTTATCCCTTCACAATGAGCAGTTCTTC. Residues: CASSPGTDLSLHNEQFF.